The count of the clone carrying this TCR beta chain is one. The data were taken from a study of blood T cell repertoires in COVID-19. CDR3 length: 13 residues. V dropped 2 bases and J dropped 10 bases, with 14 bases sitting between them. CDR1 is SGDLS, CDR2 YYNGEE, per germline. Clones were read by immunoSEQ multiplex PCR, and TCRdb kept only the in-frame ones, dropping some. The top ten hold roughly 3.5% of the sample, which has almost 55,000 clones, about 87% seen once. The sequence came from a human donor in a cohort sampled during active COVID-19. What was sequenced was peripheral blood. J is TRBJ2-3 and V is TRBV9; maybe TRBD2 (5 bases). The CDR3 bases are TGTGCCAGCAGCGTTGGAGCGGTCCCCCCGCAGTATTTT. It yields the protein CASSVGAVPPQYF.